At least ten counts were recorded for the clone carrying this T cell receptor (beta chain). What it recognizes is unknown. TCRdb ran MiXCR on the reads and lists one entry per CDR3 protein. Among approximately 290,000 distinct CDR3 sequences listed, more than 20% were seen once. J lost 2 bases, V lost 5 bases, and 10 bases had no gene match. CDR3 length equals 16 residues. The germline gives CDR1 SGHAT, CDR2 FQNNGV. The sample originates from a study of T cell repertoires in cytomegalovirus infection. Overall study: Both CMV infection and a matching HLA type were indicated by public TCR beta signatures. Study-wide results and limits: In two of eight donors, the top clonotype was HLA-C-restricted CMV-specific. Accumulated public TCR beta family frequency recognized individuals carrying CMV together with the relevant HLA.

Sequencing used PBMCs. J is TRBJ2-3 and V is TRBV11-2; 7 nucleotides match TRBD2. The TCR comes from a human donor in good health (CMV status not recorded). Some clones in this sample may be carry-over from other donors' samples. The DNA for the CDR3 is TGTGCCAGCAGCCTAGGCGCGGGGGACCTCACAGATACGCAGTATTTT. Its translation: CASSLGAGDLTDTQYF.